The 2 T cell receptor beta chains in this list originate from one sample, sequenced in a study of CD8 T cells in Susac syndrome. Random hexamers primed reverse transcription of roughly 0.45 to 1 ug RNA. MiXCR was run by TCRdb on the immunoSEQ multiplex PCR reads, yielding one entry per CDR3 protein. The sample contains about 120,000 distinct CDR3 sequences, around 94% of which appear only once. The sequenced sample was CD8+ T cells from PBMCs. These receptors were taken from a human donor with Susac syndrome.

The chain carries TRBV4-3 and TRBJ2-1, with 8 nucleotides matching TRBD2. Unmatched junction bases numbered 5, after V lost 0 bases and J lost 4 bases. Germline values: CDR1 LGHNA, CDR2 YSLEER. The CDR3 has 16 residues. The CDR3 spells CASSQDSAGGYNEQFF. The CDR3 bases are TGCGCCAGCAGCCAAGATTCGGCGGGAGGTTACAATGAGCAGTTCTTC.

The chain joins TRBV2 to TRBJ2-6, with TRBD1 as a possible D gene (6 bases). Looked up from germline, CDR1 is SNHLY and CDR2 is FYNNEI. The CDR3 extends over 16 amino acids. Trimming took off 4 bases at V and 0 bases at J, with 10 bases between the two ends. Here the CDR3 DNA reads TGTGCCAGCAGTGTCCAGGGGAGCTCTGGGGCCAACGTCCTGACTTTC. It translates to CASSVQGSSGANVLTF.